This is a list of T cell receptor beta chains from one sample in a study of CD8 T cells in Susac syndrome. A single record per CDR3 protein comes from TCRdb applying MiXCR to the immunoSEQ multiplex PCR reads. Found here are around 77,000 distinct CDR3 sequences, 95% to 96% of them singletons; the top ten hold around 0.11%. Sequenced material: CD4+ T cells from PBMCs. Every receptor here comes from a human donor with multiple sclerosis. Both conserved end residues are part of each CDR3. The D gene is left open where the match is weak. Some rows mark clone size as missing; the rest say once, few, many or name a class of expanded clone.

D,V,J,size,CDR3,DNA
.,TRBV11-2,TRBJ2-5,.,CASSLRPQGKYQETQYF,TGTGCCAGCAGCCTCCGGCCCCAGGGAAAGTACCAAGAGACCCAGTACTTC
.,TRBV30,TRBJ1-1,.,CAWTRGTNTEAFF,TGTGCCTGGACCCGGGGAACGAACACTGAAGCTTTCTTT
.,TRBV2,TRBJ2-7,.,CATSPRGGLYEQYF,TGTGCCACCAGTCCCAGGGGCGGTCTCTACGAGCAGTACTTC
.,TRBV14,TRBJ1-4,.,CASSQSEKLFF,TGTGCCAGCAGCCAGTCCGAAAAACTGTTTTTT
TRBD1,TRBV7-2,TRBJ1-5,.,CASSLGTAGQPQHF,TGTGCCAGCAGCTTGGGGACAGCGGGGCAGCCCCAGCATTTT
TRBD2,TRBV4-1,TRBJ2-7,.,CASSQPSSGGTYEQYF,TGCGCCAGCAGCCAACCCTCTAGCGGGGGAACCTACGAGCAGTACTTC
TRBD1,TRBV12-3/TRBV12-4,TRBJ1-1,.,CASSPGQEIAFF,TGTGCCAGCAGTCCGGGACAGGAGATAGCTTTCTTT
.,TRBV30,TRBJ1-2,.,CAWSLDTNYGYTF,TGTGCCTGGAGTCTGGACACTAACTATGGCTACACCTTC
.,TRBV6-5,TRBJ1-2,.,CASRPDGNYGYTF,TGTGCCAGCAGACCGGACGGGAACTATGGCTACACCTTC
.,TRBV29-1,TRBJ2-5,.,CSTPGAGSQETQYF,TGCAGCACCCCGGGGGCCGGGTCTCAAGAGACCCAGTACTTC
.,TRBV12-3/TRBV12-4,TRBJ2-3,.,CASSLARTSGTDTQYF,TGTGCCAGCAGTTTAGCAAGAACTAGTGGCACAGATACGCAGTATTTT
.,TRBV7-9,TRBJ2-5,.,CASSPYGQETQYF,TGTGCCAGCAGCCCCTATGGACAGGAGACCCAGTACTTC
TRBD2,TRBV6-2/TRBV6-3,TRBJ2-1,.,CASSYSAGGPRTYNEQFF,TGTGCCAGCAGTTACTCGGCGGGGGGGCCGAGGACCTACAATGAGCAGTTCTTC
TRBD1,TRBV12-3/TRBV12-4,TRBJ1-2,.,CASRSTGGIGGYTF,TGTGCCAGCAGGTCCACAGGGGGCATTGGTGGCTACACCTTC
TRBD1,TRBV5-1,TRBJ2-1,.,CASSMQDRGIYNEQFF,TGCGCCAGCAGCATGCAGGACAGGGGGATCTACAATGAGCAGTTCTTC
.,TRBV20-1,TRBJ1-1,.,CSARDIQDRNTEAFF,TGCAGTGCTAGAGATATACAGGATCGAAACACTGAAGCTTTCTTT
TRBD2,TRBV7-9,TRBJ2-1,.,CASSWSGAGGNEQFF,TGTGCCAGCTCCTGGTCGGGGGCGGGGGGTAATGAGCAGTTCTTC
.,TRBV12-3/TRBV12-4,TRBJ1-1,.,CASSFSGANTEAFF,TGTGCCAGCAGTTTCTCAGGGGCGAACACTGAAGCTTTCTTT
TRBD2,TRBV5-1,TRBJ2-3,.,CASSGGLAGSTDTQYF,TGCGCCAGCAGCGGAGGACTAGCGGGGAGCACAGATACGCAGTATTTT
.,TRBV20-1,TRBJ2-1,.,CSLPAREQFF,TGCAGCCTGCCGGCTAGAGAGCAGTTCTTC
.,TRBV7-2,TRBJ1-6,.,CASSLANSPLHF,TGTGCCAGCAGCTTAGCAAACTCACCCCTCCACTTT
.,TRBV12-3/TRBV12-4,TRBJ1-2,.,CASSLGTANYGYTF,TGTGCCAGCAGTTTAGGGACGGCTAACTATGGCTACACCTTC
.,TRBV29-1,TRBJ1-1,.,CSPQGRTEVFF,TGCAGCCCCCAGGGGAGGACTGAAGTTTTCTTT
.,TRBV4-3,TRBJ1-5,.,CASSQDLWTSRHQPQHF,TGCGCCAGCAGCCAAGATCTTTGGACATCCCGACATCAGCCCCAGCATTTT
TRBD1,TRBV25-1,TRBJ2-7,.,CASSEDRDRGRYEQYF,TGTGCCAGCAGTGAAGATCGGGACAGGGGGCGCTACGAGCAGTACTTC
.,TRBV12-3/TRBV12-4,TRBJ2-5,.,CASSRDSGGTQYF,TGTGCCAGCAGTCGGGACTCAGGGGGGACCCAGTACTTC
.,TRBV11-3,TRBJ1-1,.,CASSPSDSNTEAFF,TGTGCCAGCAGCCCCTCAGACAGCAACACTGAAGCTTTCTTT
.,TRBV30,TRBJ1-2,.,CAWSRGNYGYTF,TGTGCCTGGAGTCGAGGGAACTATGGCTACACCTTC
.,TRBV27,TRBJ2-7,.,CASSLAGRHEQYF,TGTGCCAGCAGTTTAGCAGGGCGGCACGAGCAGTACTTC
.,TRBV29-1,TRBJ2-3,.,CSVAESTDTQYF,TGCAGCGTTGCAGAGAGCACAGATACGCAGTATTTT
.,TRBV7-2,TRBJ2-7,few,CASSLDRVAYEQYF,TGTGCCAGCAGCTTAGATAGGGTAGCCTACGAGCAGTACTTC
.,TRBV20-1,TRBJ2-2,.,CSAARGLLGTGELFF,TGCAGTGCAGCCCGGGGACTCCTGGGGACCGGGGAGCTGTTTTTT
.,TRBV12-3/TRBV12-4,TRBJ1-2,.,CASREGVYGYTF,TGTGCCAGCAGGGAGGGGGTCTATGGCTACACCTTC
TRBD1,TRBV25-1,TRBJ1-1,.,CASSGLQGTEAFF,TGTGCCAGCAGTGGACTACAGGGGACTGAAGCTTTCTTT
.,TRBV3-1,TRBJ1-1,.,CASSLWGVGNTEAFF,TGTGCCAGCAGCCTCTGGGGGGTAGGTAACACTGAAGCTTTCTTT
.,TRBV11-2,TRBJ1-1,.,CASSLSTGPTEAFF,TGTGCCAGCAGCTTAAGTACAGGCCCCACTGAAGCTTTCTTT
.,TRBV20-1,TRBJ1-1,.,CSAKAVVAISEAFF,TGCAGTGCTAAGGCGGTGGTAGCTATTTCTGAAGCTTTCTTT
TRBD2,TRBV20-1,TRBJ2-5,.,CSAKDTLAGETQYF,TGCAGTGCTAAAGATACCCTAGCGGGCGAGACCCAGTACTTC